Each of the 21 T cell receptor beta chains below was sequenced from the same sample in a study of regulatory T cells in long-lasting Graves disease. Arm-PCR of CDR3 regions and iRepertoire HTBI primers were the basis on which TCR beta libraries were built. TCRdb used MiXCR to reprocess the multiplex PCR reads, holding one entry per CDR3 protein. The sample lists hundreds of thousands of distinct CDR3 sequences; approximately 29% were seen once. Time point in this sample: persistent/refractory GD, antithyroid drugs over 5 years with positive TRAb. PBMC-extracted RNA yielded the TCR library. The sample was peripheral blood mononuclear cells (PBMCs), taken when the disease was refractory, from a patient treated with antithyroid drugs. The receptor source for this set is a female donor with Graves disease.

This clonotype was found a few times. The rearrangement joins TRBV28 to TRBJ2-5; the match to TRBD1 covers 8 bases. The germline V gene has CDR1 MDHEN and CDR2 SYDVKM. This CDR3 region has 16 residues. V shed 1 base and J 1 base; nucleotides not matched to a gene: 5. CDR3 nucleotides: TGTGCCAGCAGTTTATCCGGGACAGGACCCCAAGAGACCCAGTACTTC. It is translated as CASSLSGTGPQETQYF.

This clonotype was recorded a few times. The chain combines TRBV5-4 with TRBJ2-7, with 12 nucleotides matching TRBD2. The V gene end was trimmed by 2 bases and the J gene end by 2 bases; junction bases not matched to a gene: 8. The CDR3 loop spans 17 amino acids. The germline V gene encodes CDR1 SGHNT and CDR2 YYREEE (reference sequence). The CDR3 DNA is TGTGCCAGCAGCTTAACCTTCGGACTAGCGGGGACCTACGAGCAGTACTTC. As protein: CASSLTFGLAGTYEQYF.

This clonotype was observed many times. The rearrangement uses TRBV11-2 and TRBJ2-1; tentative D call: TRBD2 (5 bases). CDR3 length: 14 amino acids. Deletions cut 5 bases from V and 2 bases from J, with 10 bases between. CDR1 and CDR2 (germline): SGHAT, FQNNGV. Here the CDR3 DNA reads TGTGCCAGCAGCGCCCGGACTCCCTACAATGAGCAGTTCTTC. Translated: CASSARTPYNEQFF.

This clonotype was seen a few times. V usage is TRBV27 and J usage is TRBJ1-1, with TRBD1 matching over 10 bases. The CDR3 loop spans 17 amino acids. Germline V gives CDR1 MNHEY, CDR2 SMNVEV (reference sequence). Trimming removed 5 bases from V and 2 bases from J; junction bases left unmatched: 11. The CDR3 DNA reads TGTGCCAGCAGTCTCCGGACAGGGGGGACGATTAACACTGAAGCTTTCTTT. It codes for CASSLRTGGTINTEAFF.

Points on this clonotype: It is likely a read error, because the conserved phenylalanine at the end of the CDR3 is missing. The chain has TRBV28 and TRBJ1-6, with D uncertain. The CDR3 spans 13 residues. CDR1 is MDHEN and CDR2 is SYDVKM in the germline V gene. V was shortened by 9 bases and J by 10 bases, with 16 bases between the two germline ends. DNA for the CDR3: TGTGCCAGTCGTTGGGCCATGGACTCACCCCTCCACCTT. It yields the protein CASRWAMDSPLHL.

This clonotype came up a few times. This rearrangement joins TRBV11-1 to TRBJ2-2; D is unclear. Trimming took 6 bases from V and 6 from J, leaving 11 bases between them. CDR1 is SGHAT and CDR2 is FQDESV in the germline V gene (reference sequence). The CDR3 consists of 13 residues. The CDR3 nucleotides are TGTGCCAGCAGTCCCAGTGCCCCCGGGGAGCTGTTTTTT. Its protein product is CASSPSAPGELFF.

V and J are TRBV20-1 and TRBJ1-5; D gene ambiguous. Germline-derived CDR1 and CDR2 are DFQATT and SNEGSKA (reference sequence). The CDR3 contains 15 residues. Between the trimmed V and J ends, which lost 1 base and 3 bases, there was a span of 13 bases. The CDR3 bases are TGCAGTGCTAGAGTCCCCGGGCCAAACAATCAGCCCCAGCATTTT. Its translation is CSARVPGPNNQPQHF.

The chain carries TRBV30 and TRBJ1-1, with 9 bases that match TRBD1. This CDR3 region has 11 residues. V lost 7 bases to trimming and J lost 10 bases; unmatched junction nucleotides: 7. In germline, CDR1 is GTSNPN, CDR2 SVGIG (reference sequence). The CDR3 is CASGTGIRAFF. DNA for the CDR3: TGTGCCTCCGGGACAGGGATTAGAGCTTTCTTT.

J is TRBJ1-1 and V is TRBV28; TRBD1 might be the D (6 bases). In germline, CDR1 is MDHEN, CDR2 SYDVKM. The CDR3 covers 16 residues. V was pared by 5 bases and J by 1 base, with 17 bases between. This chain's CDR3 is CASSSHPPGQNTEAFF. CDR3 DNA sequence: TGTGCCAGCAGTAGCCACCCCCCGGGACAGAACACTGAAGCTTTCTTT.

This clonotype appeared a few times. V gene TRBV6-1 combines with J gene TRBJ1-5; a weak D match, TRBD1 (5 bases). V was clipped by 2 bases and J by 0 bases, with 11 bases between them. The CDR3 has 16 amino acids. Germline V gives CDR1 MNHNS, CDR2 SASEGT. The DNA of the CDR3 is TGTGCCAGCAGTGAACGTCCGGGGGATAGCAATCAGCCCCAGCATTTT. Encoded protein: CASSERPGDSNQPQHF.

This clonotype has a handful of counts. CDR3 DNA sequence: TGCAGTGCTAGAGATACGGGACAGGGGTTTCCAATGAACACTGAAGCTTTCTTT. It encodes CSARDTGQGFPMNTEAFF. This chain links TRBV20-1 with TRBJ1-1; 10 nucleotides match TRBD1. Germline V gene sequence: CDR1 DFQATT, CDR2 SNEGSKA (reference sequence). This CDR3 region has 18 residues. Trimming at V came to 0 bases and at J to 0 bases, leaving 10 bases not matched to a gene.

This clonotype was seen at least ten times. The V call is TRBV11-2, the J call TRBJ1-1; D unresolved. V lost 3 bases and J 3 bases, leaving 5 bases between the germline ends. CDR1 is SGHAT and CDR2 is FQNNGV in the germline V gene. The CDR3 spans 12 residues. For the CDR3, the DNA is TGTGCCAGCAGCTTGGATTACACTGAAGCTTTCTTT. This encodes CASSLDYTEAFF.

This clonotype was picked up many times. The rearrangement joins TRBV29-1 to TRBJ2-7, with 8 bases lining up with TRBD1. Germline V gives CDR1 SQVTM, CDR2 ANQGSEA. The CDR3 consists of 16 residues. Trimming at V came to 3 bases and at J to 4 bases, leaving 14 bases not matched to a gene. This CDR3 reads CSVDSGQGWPSYEQYF. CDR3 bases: TGCAGCGTTGATTCCGGACAGGGTTGGCCATCTTACGAGCAGTACTTC.

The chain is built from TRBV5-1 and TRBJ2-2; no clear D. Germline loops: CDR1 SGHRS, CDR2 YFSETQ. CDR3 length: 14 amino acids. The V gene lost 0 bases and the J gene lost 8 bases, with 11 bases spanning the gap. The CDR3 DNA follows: TGCGCCAGCAGCTTGGATCCAGGATCGGGGGAGCTGTTTTTT. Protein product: CASSLDPGSGELFF. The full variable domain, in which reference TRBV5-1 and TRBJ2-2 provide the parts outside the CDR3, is KAGVTQTPRYLIKTRGQQVTLSCSPISGHRSVSWYQQTPGQGLQFLFEYFSETQRNKGNFPGRFSGRQFSNSRSEMNVSTLELGDSALYLCASSLDPGSGELFFGEGSRLTVL.

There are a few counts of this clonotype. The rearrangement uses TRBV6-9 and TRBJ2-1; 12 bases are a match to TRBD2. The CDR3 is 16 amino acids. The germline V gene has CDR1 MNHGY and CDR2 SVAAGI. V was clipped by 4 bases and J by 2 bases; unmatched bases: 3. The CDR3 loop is CASSSSGRAPYNEQFF. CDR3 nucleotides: TGTGCCAGCAGTTCTAGCGGGAGGGCCCCCTACAATGAGCAGTTCTTC.

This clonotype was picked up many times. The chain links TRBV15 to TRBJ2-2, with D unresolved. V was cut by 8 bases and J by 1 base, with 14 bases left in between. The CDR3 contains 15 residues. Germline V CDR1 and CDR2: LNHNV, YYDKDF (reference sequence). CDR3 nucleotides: TGTGCCACCTCCCCTTGGGGTGAGAACACCGGGGAGCTGTTTTTT. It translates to CATSPWGENTGELFF.

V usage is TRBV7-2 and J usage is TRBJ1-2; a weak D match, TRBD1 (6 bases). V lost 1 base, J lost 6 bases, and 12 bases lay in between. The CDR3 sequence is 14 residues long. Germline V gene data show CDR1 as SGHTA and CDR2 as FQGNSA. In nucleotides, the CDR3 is TGTGCCAGCAGCTTAGTAGCAAAGGGGGATGGCTACACCTTC. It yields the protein CASSLVAKGDGYTF. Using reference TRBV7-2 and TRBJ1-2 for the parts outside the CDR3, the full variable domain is GAGVSQSPSNKVTEKGKDVELRCDPISGHTALYWYRQSLGQGLEFLIYFQGNSAPDKSGLPSDRFSAERTGGSVSTLTIQRTQQEDSAVYLCASSLVAKGDGYTFGSGTRLTVV.

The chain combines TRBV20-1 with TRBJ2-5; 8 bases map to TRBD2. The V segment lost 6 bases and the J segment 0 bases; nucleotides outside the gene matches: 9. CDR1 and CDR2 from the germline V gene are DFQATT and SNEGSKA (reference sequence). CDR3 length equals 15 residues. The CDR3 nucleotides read TGCAGTGCCTATACTAGCGGACCACACCAAGAGACCCAGTACTTC. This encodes CSAYTSGPHQETQYF.

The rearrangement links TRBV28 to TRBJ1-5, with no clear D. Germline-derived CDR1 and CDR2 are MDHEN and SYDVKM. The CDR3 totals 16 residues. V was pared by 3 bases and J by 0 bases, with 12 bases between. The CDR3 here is CASSFSRDHSNQPQHF. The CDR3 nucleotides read TGTGCCAGCAGTTTTAGCAGAGATCATAGCAATCAGCCCCAGCATTTT.

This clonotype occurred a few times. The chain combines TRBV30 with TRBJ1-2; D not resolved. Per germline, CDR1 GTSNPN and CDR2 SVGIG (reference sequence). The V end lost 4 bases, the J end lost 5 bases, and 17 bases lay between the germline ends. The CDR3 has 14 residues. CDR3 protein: CAWTPSGYEYGYTF. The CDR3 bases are TGTGCCTGGACCCCCTCAGGTTATGAATATGGCTACACCTTC.

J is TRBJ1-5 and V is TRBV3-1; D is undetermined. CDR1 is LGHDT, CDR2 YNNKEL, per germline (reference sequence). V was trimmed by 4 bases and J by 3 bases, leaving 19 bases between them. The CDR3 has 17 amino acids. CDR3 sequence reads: CASSLSGIPTDNQPQHF. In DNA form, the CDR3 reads TGTGCCAGCAGCCTATCCGGGATCCCCACCGACAATCAGCCCCAGCATTTT.